This is a list of T cell receptor beta chains from one sample in a study of PD-L1 blockade in urothelial cancer. Data came from immunoSEQ multiplex PCR; TCRdb stores just in-frame clones and leaves some out. The table lists 50,000 or so clones, just over 85% of them singletons. Sequenced material: PBMCs, taken around atezolizumab (anti-PD-L1) treatment. The receptors derive from a man between 60 and 75 years old with urothelial cancer. The CDR3 runs from the conserved cysteine through the conserved F or W. A D gene is named only where the DNA matches it firmly. Not every row has a clone size; where given, it reads once, few, many or a size class.

length: 16
J: TRBJ2-5
V: TRBV5-6
size: -
D: TRBD1
DNA: TGTGCCAGCAGCTGGGCACCCACAGGGGGCCAAGAGACCCAGTACTTC
CDR3: CASSWAPTGGQETQYF

length: 14
J: TRBJ1-1
V: TRBV2
size: -
D: TRBD1
DNA: TGTGCCAGCAGAGCGGACAGGGTTGGCACTGAAGCTTTCTTT
CDR3: CASRADRVGTEAFF

length: 14
J: TRBJ1-5
V: TRBV29-1
size: many
D: -
DNA: TGCAGCGTTGTGTACGGGAATAGCAATCAGCCCCAGCATTTT
CDR3: CSVVYGNSNQPQHF

length: 13
J: TRBJ2-7
V: TRBV30
size: -
D: -
DNA: TGTGCCTGGAATGAGGGGGATAAGGGCGAGCAGTACTTC
CDR3: CAWNEGDKGEQYF

length: 16
J: TRBJ2-7
V: TRBV30
size: -
D: TRBD2
DNA: TGTGCCTGGAGTGGCACTAGCGGGAGGGCCCTCCGCGAGCAGTACTTC
CDR3: CAWSGTSGRALREQYF

length: 14
J: TRBJ2-5
V: TRBV6-5
size: -
D: -
DNA: TGTGCCAGCAGGTCTCTAGCGATCCAAGAGACCCAGTACTTC
CDR3: CASRSLAIQETQYF

length: 19
J: TRBJ2-3
V: TRBV12-5
size: once
D: -
DNA: TGTGCTAGTGGTTTGTTAGGTTGGTTGCGGGGGCCTAGCACAGATACGCAGTATTTT
CDR3: CASGLLGWLRGPSTDTQYF

length: 14
J: TRBJ2-2
V: TRBV7-2
size: -
D: -
DNA: TGTGCCAGCACCCCCGTTCCGAACACCGGGGAGCTGTTTTTT
CDR3: CASTPVPNTGELFF

length: 17
J: TRBJ2-7
V: TRBV18
size: -
D: TRBD2
DNA: TGTGCCAGCTCACCACTGGCTAGCGGGGGAAGCTCCTACGAGCAGTACTTC
CDR3: CASSPLASGGSSYEQYF

length: 11
J: TRBJ1-1
V: TRBV30
size: -
D: TRBD1
DNA: TGTGCCTGGAGCATTGGACAGGCGGCTTTCTTT
CDR3: CAWSIGQAAFF

length: 15
J: TRBJ2-7
V: TRBV30
size: -
D: -
DNA: TGTGCCTGGAGAACTCGCGTGGGCCTATCCTACGAGCAGTACTTC
CDR3: CAWRTRVGLSYEQYF

length: 16
J: TRBJ1-4
V: TRBV27
size: -
D: -
DNA: TGTGCCAGCAGCAGGGTTTCAGCGGGGGGTAATGAAAAACTGTTTTTT
CDR3: CASSRVSAGGNEKLFF

length: 13
J: TRBJ2-7
V: TRBV5-1
size: -
D: TRBD1
DNA: TGCGCCAGCAGCTTCGGACAGGGTAACGAGCAGTACTTC
CDR3: CASSFGQGNEQYF

length: 16
J: TRBJ2-2
V: TRBV11-3
size: -
D: TRBD2
DNA: TGTGCCAGCAGCCCCCGGGGAGGGTGGTCGACCGGGGAGCTGTTTTTT
CDR3: CASSPRGGWSTGELFF